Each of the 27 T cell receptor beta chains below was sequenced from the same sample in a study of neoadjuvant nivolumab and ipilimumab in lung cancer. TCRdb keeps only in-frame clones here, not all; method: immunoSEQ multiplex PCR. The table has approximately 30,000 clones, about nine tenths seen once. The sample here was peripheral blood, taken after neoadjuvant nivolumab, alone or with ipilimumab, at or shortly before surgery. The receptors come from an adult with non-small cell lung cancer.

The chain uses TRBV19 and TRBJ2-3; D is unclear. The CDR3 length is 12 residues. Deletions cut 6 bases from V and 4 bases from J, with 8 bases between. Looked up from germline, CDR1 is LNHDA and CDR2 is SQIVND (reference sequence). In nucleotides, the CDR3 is TGTGCCAGTAGCCCTCTAGCAGATACGCAGTATTTT. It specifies CASSPLADTQYF.

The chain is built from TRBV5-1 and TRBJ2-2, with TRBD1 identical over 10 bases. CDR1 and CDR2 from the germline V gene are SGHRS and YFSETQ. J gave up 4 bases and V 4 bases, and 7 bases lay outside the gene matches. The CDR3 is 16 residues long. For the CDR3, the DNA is TGCGCCAGCAGCACGACAGGGGGCGCGCTCACCGGGGAGCTGTTTTTT. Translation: CASSTTGGALTGELFF.

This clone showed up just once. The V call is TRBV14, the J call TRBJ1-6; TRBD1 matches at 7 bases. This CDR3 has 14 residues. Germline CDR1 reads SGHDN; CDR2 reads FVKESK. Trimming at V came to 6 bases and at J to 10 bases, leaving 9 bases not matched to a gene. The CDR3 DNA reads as TGTGCCAGCAGGATGAACAGGGGCGACTCACCCCTCCACTTT. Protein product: CASRMNRGDSPLHF.

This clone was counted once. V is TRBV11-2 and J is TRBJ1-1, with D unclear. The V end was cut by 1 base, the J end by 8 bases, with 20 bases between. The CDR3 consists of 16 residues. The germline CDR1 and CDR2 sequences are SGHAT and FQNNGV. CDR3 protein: CASSLALPRGGEEAFF. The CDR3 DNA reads TGTGCCAGCAGCTTAGCGCTCCCCCGCGGTGGGGAGGAAGCTTTCTTT. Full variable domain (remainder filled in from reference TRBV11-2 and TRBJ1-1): EAGVAQSPRYKIIEKRQSVAFWCNPISGHATLYWYQQILGQGPKLLIQFQNNGVVDDSQLPKDRFSAERLKGVDSTLKIQPAKLEDSAVYLCASSLALPRGGEEAFFGQGTRLTVV.

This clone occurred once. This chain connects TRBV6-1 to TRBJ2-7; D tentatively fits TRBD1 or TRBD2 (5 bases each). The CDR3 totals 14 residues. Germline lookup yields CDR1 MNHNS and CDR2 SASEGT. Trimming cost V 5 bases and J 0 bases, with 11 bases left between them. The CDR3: CASSRDGNSYEQYF. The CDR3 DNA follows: TGTGCCAGCAGTAGGGACGGCAACTCCTACGAGCAGTACTTC.

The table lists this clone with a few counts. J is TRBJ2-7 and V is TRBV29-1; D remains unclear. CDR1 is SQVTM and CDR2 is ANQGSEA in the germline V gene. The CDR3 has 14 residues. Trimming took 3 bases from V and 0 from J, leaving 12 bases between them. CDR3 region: CSVELAANSYEQYF. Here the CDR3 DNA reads TGCAGCGTTGAGTTGGCAGCCAACTCCTACGAGCAGTACTTC.

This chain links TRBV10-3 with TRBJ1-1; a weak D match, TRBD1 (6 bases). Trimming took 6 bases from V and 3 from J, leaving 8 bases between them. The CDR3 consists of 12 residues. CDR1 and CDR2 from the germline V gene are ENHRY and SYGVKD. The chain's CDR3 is CAIRAGDTEAFF. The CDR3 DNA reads TGTGCCATCAGGGCAGGGGACACTGAAGCTTTCTTT.

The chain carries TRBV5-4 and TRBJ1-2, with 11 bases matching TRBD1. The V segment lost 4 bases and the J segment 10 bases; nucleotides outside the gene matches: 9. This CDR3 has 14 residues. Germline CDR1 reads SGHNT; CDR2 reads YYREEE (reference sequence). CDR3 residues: CASSAGGTGGVYTF. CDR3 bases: TGTGCCAGCAGCGCAGGAGGGACAGGGGGAGTCTACACCTTC.

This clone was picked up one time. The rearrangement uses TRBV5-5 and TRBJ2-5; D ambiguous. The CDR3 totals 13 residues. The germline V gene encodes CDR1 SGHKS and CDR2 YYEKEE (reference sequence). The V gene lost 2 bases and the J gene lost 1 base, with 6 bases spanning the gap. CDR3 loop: CASSFAPQETQYF. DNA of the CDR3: TGTGCCAGCAGCTTTGCGCCCCAAGAGACCCAGTACTTC.

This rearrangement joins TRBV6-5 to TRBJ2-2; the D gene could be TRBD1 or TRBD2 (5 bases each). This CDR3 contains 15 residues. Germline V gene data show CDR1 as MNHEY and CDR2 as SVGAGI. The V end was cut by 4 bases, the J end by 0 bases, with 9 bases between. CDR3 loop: CASSWGSANTGELFF. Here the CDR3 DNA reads TGTGCCAGCAGTTGGGGGAGCGCGAACACCGGGGAGCTGTTTTTT.

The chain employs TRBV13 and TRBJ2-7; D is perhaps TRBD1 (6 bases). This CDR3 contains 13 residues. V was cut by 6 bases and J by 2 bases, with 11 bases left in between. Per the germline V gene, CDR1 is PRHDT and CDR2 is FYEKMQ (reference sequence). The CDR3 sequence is CASRRGSTYEQYF. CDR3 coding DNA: TGTGCCAGCAGGAGGGGGTCCACCTACGAGCAGTACTTC.

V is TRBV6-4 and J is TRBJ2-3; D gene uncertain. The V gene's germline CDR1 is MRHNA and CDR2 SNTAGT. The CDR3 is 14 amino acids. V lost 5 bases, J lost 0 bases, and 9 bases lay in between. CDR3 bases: TGTGCCAGCAGTCCCATCCATAGCACAGATACGCAGTATTTT. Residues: CASSPIHSTDTQYF.

The CDR3 region has the DNA TGCGCCAGCAGCGGGCAGGGAAATCAGCCCCAGCATTTT. Protein sequence: CASSGQGNQPQHF. This chain connects TRBV4-1 to TRBJ1-5; D is possibly TRBD1 (5 bases). The CDR3 loop spans 13 amino acids. In germline, CDR1 is MGHRA, CDR2 YSYEKL. Trimming removed 5 bases at V and 4 bases at J, with 9 bases between.

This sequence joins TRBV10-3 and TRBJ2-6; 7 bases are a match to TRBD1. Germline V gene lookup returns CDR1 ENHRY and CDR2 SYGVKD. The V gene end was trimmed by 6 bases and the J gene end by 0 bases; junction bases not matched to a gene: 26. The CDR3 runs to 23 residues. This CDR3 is CAIREWGQQDVTPEFSGANVLTF. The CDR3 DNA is TGTGCCATCAGGGAATGGGGACAGCAAGATGTGACCCCCGAGTTCTCTGGGGCCAACGTCCTGACTTTC.

CDR3 DNA sequence: TGTGCCATCAGTGATAGGGGGACTGAAGCTTTCTTT. This translates into CAISDRGTEAFF. The chain has TRBV10-3 and TRBJ1-1, with D possibly TRBD1 on 6 matching bases. This CDR3 has 12 amino acids. Deletions cut 3 bases from V and 5 bases from J, with 7 bases between. The germline V gene has CDR1 ENHRY and CDR2 SYGVKD.

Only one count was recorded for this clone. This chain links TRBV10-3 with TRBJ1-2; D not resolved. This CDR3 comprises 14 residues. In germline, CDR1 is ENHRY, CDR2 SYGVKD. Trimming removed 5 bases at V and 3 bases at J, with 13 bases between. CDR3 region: CAISPRREDYGYTF. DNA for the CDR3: TGTGCCATCAGTCCAAGGAGAGAAGACTATGGCTACACCTTC.

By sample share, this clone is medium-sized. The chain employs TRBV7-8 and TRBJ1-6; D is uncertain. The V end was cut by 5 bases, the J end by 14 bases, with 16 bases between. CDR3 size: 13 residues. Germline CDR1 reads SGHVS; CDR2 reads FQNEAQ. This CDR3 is CASSPNPTSALHF. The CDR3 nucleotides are TGTGCCAGCAGCCCCAACCCAACCTCGGCCCTCCACTTT.

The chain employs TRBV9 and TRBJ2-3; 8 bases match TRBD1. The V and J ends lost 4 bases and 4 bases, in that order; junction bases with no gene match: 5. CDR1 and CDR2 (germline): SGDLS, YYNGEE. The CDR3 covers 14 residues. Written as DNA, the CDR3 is TGTGCCAGCAGCCCGGGACAGGCTGCAGATACGCAGTATTTT. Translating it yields CASSPGQAADTQYF.

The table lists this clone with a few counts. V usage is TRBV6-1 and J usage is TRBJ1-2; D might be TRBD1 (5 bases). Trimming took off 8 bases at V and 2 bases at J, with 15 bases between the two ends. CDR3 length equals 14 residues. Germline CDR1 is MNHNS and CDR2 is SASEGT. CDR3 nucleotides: TGTGCCAGCCTGAGGGCGGGGGGAAACTATGGCTACACCTTC. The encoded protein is CASLRAGGNYGYTF.

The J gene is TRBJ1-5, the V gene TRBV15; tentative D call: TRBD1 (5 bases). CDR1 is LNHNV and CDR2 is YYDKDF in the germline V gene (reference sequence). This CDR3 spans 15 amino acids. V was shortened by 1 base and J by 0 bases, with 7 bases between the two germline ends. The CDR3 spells CATSRGGGSNQPQHF. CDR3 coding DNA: TGTGCCACCAGCAGAGGTGGGGGTAGCAATCAGCCCCAGCATTTT. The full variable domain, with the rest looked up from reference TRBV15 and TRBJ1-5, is DAMVIQNPRYQVTQFGKPVTLSCSQTLNHNVMYWYQQKSSQAPKLLFHYYDKDFNNEADTPDNFQSRRPNTSFCFLDIRSPGLGDTAMYLCATSRGGGSNQPQHFGDGTRLSIL.

The CDR3 spells CASSDFPKAFF. The CDR3 nucleotides are TGCGCCAGCAGTGATTTTCCTAAAGCTTTCTTT. The chain links TRBV10-1 to TRBJ1-1; D remains unclear. Germline V gene sequence: CDR1 WNHNN, CDR2 SYGVQD (reference sequence). The CDR3 consists of 11 residues. V was clipped by 3 bases and J by 9 bases, with 8 bases between them.

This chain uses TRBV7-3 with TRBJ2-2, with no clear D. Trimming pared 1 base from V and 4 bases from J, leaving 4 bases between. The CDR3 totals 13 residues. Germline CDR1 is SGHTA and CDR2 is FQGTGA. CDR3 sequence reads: CASSLMGTGELFF. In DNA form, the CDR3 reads TGTGCCAGCAGCTTAATGGGCACCGGGGAGCTGTTTTTT.

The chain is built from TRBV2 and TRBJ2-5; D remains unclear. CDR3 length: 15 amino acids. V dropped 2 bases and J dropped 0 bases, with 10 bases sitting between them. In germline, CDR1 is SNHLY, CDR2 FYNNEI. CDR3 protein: CASSEQPGYQETQYF. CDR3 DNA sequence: TGTGCCAGCAGTGAACAGCCCGGTTACCAAGAGACCCAGTACTTC.

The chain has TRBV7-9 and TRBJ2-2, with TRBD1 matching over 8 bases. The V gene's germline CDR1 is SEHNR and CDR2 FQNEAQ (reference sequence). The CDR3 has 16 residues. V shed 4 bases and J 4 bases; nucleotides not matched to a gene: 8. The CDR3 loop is CASSSPDRGGTGELFF. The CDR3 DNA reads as TGTGCCAGCAGCTCCCCCGACAGGGGTGGCACCGGGGAGCTGTTTTTT.

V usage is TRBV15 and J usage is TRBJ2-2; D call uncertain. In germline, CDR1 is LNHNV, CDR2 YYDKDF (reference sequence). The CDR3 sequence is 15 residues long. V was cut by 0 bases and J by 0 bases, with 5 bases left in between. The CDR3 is CATSRDRANTGELFF. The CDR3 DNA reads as TGTGCCACCAGCAGAGATAGGGCGAACACCGGGGAGCTGTTTTTT.

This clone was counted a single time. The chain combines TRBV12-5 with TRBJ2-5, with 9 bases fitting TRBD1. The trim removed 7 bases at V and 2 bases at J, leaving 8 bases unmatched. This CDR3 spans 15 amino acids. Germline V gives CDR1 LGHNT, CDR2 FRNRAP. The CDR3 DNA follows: TGTGCTAGTGCTTCCGGGACAGGGCCTCAAGAGACCCAGTACTTC. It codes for CASASGTGPQETQYF. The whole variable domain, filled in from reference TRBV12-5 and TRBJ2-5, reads DARVTQTPRHKVTEMGQEVTMRCQPILGHNTVFWYRQTMMQGLELLAYFRNRAPLDDSGMPKDRFSAEMPDATLATLKIQPSEPRDSAVYFCASASGTGPQETQYFGPGTRLLVL.

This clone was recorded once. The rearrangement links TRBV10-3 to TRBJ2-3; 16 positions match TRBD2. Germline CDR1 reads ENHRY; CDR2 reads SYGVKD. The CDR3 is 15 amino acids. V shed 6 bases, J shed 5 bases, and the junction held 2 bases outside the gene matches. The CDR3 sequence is CAIRGLAGGKDTQYF. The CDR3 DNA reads TGTGCCATCAGGGGACTAGCGGGGGGGAAAGATACGCAGTATTTT.